One sample yielded the 30 T cell receptor beta chains listed below, sequenced in a study of shared clonotypes between healthy human individuals. Using immunoSEQ multiplex PCR, the repertoire was profiled, and TCRdb retains in-frame clones only, with some absent. The sample shows fewer than 1.4 million clones, around three quarters of them seen only once. The sequenced sample consisted of memory CD4+ T cells from PBMCs. Subset: CD45RA-negative fraction. These receptors all come from a man between 18 and 29 years old in good health. Some clones in this sample may be carry-over from other donors' samples.

The CDR3 sequence: CASSSNSYSYEQYF. CDR3 in DNA: TGCGCCAGCAGCTCAAACAGTTACTCCTACGAGCAGTACTTC. J is TRBJ2-7 and V is TRBV5-1; D call uncertain. The V end was cut by 3 bases, the J end by 0 bases, with 10 bases between. This CDR3 is 14 amino acids long. Germline CDR1 reads SGHRS; CDR2 reads YFSETQ.

This clone turned up a few times. The chain is built from TRBV14 and TRBJ1-3; D unclear. Germline CDR1 reads SGHDN; CDR2 reads FVKESK. V gave up 2 bases and J gave up 4 bases, with 6 bases separating them. The CDR3 sequence is 13 residues long. The DNA for the CDR3 is TGTGCCAGCAGCCAAATCATCGGAAACACCATATATTTT. Translated: CASSQIIGNTIYF.

This clone has a handful of counts. CDR3: CASSFTGVTGELFF. The CDR3 DNA sequence: TGTGCCAGCAGTTTTACAGGAGTCACCGGGGAGCTGTTTTTT. The rearrangement uses TRBV2 and TRBJ2-2; tentatively, D is TRBD1 (5 bases). V lost 5 bases and J lost 4, with 11 bases in between. Germline CDR1 and CDR2: SNHLY and FYNNEI. The CDR3 is made up of 14 amino acids.

This clone was observed a single time. The rearrangement links TRBV25-1 to TRBJ1-2; the D is unclear. The CDR3 runs 14 residues. The V gene lost 1 base and the J gene lost 3 bases, with 9 bases spanning the gap. Germline V gives CDR1 MGHDK, CDR2 SYGVNS. The CDR3 DNA is TGTGCCAGCAGTGAATTAGACGCGTACTATGGCTACACCTTC. Protein product: CASSELDAYYGYTF.

This chain links TRBV18 with TRBJ1-2; D unclear. In germline, CDR1 is KGHSH, CDR2 LQKENI. CDR3 size: 13 residues. Between the trimmed V and J ends, which lost 4 bases and 1 base, there was a span of 7 bases. The CDR3 DNA reads TGTGCCAGCTCACTCGATCTTAACTATGGCTACACCTTC. Translated, it gives CASSLDLNYGYTF.

The chain recombines TRBV23-1 with TRBJ1-5; D call uncertain. TRBV23-1 is classed as an ORF, of uncertain function. The germline V and J ends were trimmed by 3 bases and 3 bases, with 9 bases remaining between them. This CDR3 is 14 amino acids long. DNA of the CDR3: TGCGCCAGCAGTCATAGGGCGGACAATCAGCCCCAGCATTTT. The encoded protein is CASSHRADNQPQHF.

This clone was seen more than once but under ten times. This chain joins TRBV7-6 and TRBJ1-3; D is unresolved. CDR3 size: 16 residues. Germline V CDR1 and CDR2: SGHVS, FNYEAQ. The V and J ends lost 1 base and 2 bases respectively, with 12 bases between them. CDR3 region: CASSLGPRRAGNTIYF. The CDR3 coding sequence is TGTGCCAGCAGCTTAGGGCCCCGTCGGGCTGGAAACACCATATATTTT.

This clone has just one count. This sequence joins TRBV6-6 and TRBJ2-7; 7 nucleotides line up with TRBD1. Germline CDR1 is MNHNY and CDR2 is SVGAGI (reference sequence). V was pared by 4 bases and J by 2 bases, with 2 bases of the junction left unmatched. CDR3 size: 13 residues. The CDR3 coding sequence is TGTGCCAGCAGTTTGACAGGGCCCTACGAGCAGTACTTC. Its protein is CASSLTGPYEQYF.

This clone appeared once. This chain connects TRBV5-1 to TRBJ1-1; D gene ambiguous. V was clipped by 2 bases and J by 2 bases, with 10 bases between them. The CDR3 totals 14 residues. From germline, CDR1 is SGHRS and CDR2 YFSETQ. CDR3 bases: TGCGCCAGCAGCTTAGCAGCAGTAAACACTGAAGCTTTCTTT. Translating it yields CASSLAAVNTEAFF.

The chain employs TRBV7-2 and TRBJ1-3; D uncertain. The ends were cut back, 1 base at V and 2 bases at J, with 6 bases in the middle. Germline CDR1 SGHTA, CDR2 FQGNSA. CDR3 length: 14 residues. Written as DNA, the CDR3 is TGTGCCAGCAGCTTAGTTTCAGCTGGAAACACCATATATTTT. Protein product: CASSLVSAGNTIYF.

The rearrangement joins TRBV28 to TRBJ1-2; TRBD1 matches 8 bases. CDR3 length: 14 amino acids. Germline CDR1 and CDR2: MDHEN and SYDVKM. The V segment lost 6 bases and the J segment 4 bases; nucleotides outside the gene matches: 7. CDR3 sequence (DNA): TGTGCCAGCAGCCCGACAGGGGAAGGCTATGGCTACACCTTC. As protein: CASSPTGEGYGYTF.

This clone was detected ten times or more. The chain couples TRBV7-9 to TRBJ2-7; TRBD1 aligns across 11 bases. The CDR3 runs 15 residues. From germline, CDR1 is SEHNR and CDR2 FQNEAQ (reference sequence). V shed 6 bases and J 3 bases; nucleotides not matched to a gene: 7. CDR3 protein: CASSSLGTGGYEQYF. Written as DNA, the CDR3 is TGTGCCAGCAGTTCCCTGGGGACAGGGGGCTACGAGCAGTACTTC.

Worth noting for this clone: This may arise from a read error, as a much more abundant clone is one base away. The chain couples TRBV10-3 to TRBJ1-1; no clear D. Germline CDR1 ENHRY, CDR2 SYGVKD. The CDR3 length is 14 residues. The DNA for the CDR3 is TGTGCCTTCAGTGAGTCGATGGTGATTGGGAGGATTTACTTT. The encoded protein is CAFSESMVIGRIYF.

On this clone: A read error may explain this, as a much larger clone is one base away. This sample also contains other DNA sequences that code for the same CDR3. This sequence joins TRBV28 and TRBJ2-7; unclear D gene. Trimming left V 4 bases short and J 0 bases short, with 4 bases between. Germline V gives CDR1 MDHEN, CDR2 SYDVKM. This CDR3 has 12 residues. The CDR3 bases are TGTGCCAGCAGTTACAGCTCCTACGAGCAGTACTTC. Translation gives CASSYSSYEQYF.

The chain combines TRBV14 with TRBJ1-4; no firm D call. Trimming left V 0 bases short and J 10 bases short, with 9 bases between. From germline, CDR1 is SGHDN and CDR2 FVKESK. CDR3 length: 13 residues. The CDR3 DNA follows: TGTGCCAGCAGCCAAGAGGTGGGAGTAAAACTGTTTTTT. This encodes CASSQEVGVKLFF.

The rearrangement uses TRBV29-1 and TRBJ2-5, with TRBD2 identical over 8 bases. The CDR3 totals 15 residues. The germline V gene has CDR1 SQVTM and CDR2 ANQGSEA. Trimming took 0 bases from V and 7 from J; bases not matched to a gene: 10. Written as DNA, the CDR3 is TGCAGCGTTGAAGATCAAGCGGGAGCGCTAGGGACCCAGTACTTC. Translating it yields CSVEDQAGALGTQYF.

This chain uses TRBV5-1 with TRBJ2-3; a weak D match, TRBD2 (7 bases). V dropped 4 bases and J dropped 4 bases, with 16 bases sitting between them. CDR1 is SGHRS and CDR2 is YFSETQ in the germline V gene. The CDR3 is made up of 15 amino acids. The CDR3, as DNA: TGCGCCAGCAGCCCACTACGCGGGGGCGCAGATACGCAGTATTTT. Translated, it gives CASSPLRGGADTQYF.

The chain carries TRBV28 and TRBJ1-1, with 7 nucleotides matching TRBD1. CDR3 length: 14 amino acids. Germline assignment: CDR1 MDHEN and CDR2 SYDVKM. The junction had 8 bases not matched to a gene; V was cut back by 3 bases and J by 7 bases. Here the CDR3 reads CASSFGTAYLEAFF. Written as DNA, the CDR3 is TGTGCCAGCAGTTTCGGGACAGCATACCTTGAAGCTTTCTTT.

A word on this clone: Distinct nucleotide sequences in the sample also encode this CDR3. V and J are TRBV9 and TRBJ2-7; D might be TRBD2 (6 bases). Germline CDR1 reads SGDLS; CDR2 reads YYNGEE. V was trimmed by 2 bases and J by 2 bases, leaving 14 bases between them. This CDR3 has 15 amino acids. CDR3 sequence (DNA): TGTGCCAGCAGCGTGCGGGGCGGTGGTACCTACGAGCAGTACTTC. It specifies CASSVRGGGTYEQYF.

This chain connects TRBV7-9 to TRBJ2-3; maybe TRBD1 (6 bases). V was clipped by 7 bases and J by 5 bases, with 13 bases between them. This CDR3 spans 13 amino acids. Germline loops: CDR1 SEHNR, CDR2 FQNEAQ (reference sequence). The CDR3 loop reads CASKVWGRDTQYF. As DNA, the CDR3 is TGTGCCAGCAAGGTTTGGGGGCGAGATACGCAGTATTTT.

This clone was picked up many times. The chain joins TRBV30 to TRBJ2-2; no clear D. Germline lookup yields CDR1 GTSNPN and CDR2 SVGIG (reference sequence). V was shortened by 2 bases and J by 3 bases, with 7 bases between the two germline ends. The CDR3 totals 13 residues. CDR3: CAWSYQYTGELFF. CDR3 sequence (DNA): TGTGCCTGGAGTTACCAGTACACCGGGGAGCTGTTTTTT.

This clone was seen only once. V is TRBV4-3 and J is TRBJ2-1; TRBD1 might be the D (7 bases). CDR3 length: 15 amino acids. V was clipped by 3 bases and J by 9 bases, with 18 bases between them. Per the germline V gene, CDR1 is LGHNA and CDR2 is YSLEER. CDR3 sequence (DNA): TGCGCCAGCAGCCATACCCGATCAGGGGGGAGTGAGCAGTTCTTC. This translates into CASSHTRSGGSEQFF.

The table lists this clone with a few counts. The chain couples TRBV13 to TRBJ2-7, with 13 bases lining up with TRBD2. Germline V gene sequence: CDR1 PRHDT, CDR2 FYEKMQ (reference sequence). The ends lost 3 bases at V and 2 bases at J; junction bases unmatched: 1. The CDR3 length is 15 residues. In nucleotides, the CDR3 is TGTGCCAGCAGCTTGACTAGCGGGGGGCCCTACGAGCAGTACTTC. Amino acids: CASSLTSGGPYEQYF.

The chain combines TRBV28 with TRBJ1-1, with a possible D match to TRBD1 (6 bases). CDR3 length: 11 amino acids. V was shortened by 7 bases and J by 11 bases, with 14 bases between the two germline ends. Germline V gene data show CDR1 as MDHEN and CDR2 as SYDVKM. The CDR3 sequence: CASISGTKAFF. In DNA form, the CDR3 reads TGTGCCAGCATCTCCGGGACAAAGGCTTTCTTT.

This clone was seen only a few times. The chain is built from TRBV5-4 and TRBJ2-1; D is possibly TRBD1 (6 bases). The germline V gene has CDR1 SGHNT and CDR2 YYREEE (reference sequence). The CDR3 covers 15 residues. Deletions cut 4 bases from V and 0 bases from J, with 11 bases between. CDR3 in DNA: TGTGCCAGCAGCACCTGGACAGCCTCCTACAATGAGCAGTTCTTC. Protein product: CASSTWTASYNEQFF. The entire variable domain, with the rest obtained from reference TRBV5-4 and TRBJ2-1, is as follows: ETGVTQSPTHLIKTRGQQVTLRCSSQSGHNTVSWYQQALGQGPQFIFQYYREEENGRGNFPPRFSGLQFPNYSSELNVNALELDDSALYLCASSTWTASYNEQFFGPGTRLTVL.

The rearrangement uses TRBV7-2 and TRBJ2-7, with D maybe TRBD2 (5 bases). Trimming left V 3 bases short and J 1 base short, with 16 bases between. CDR3 length equals 16 residues. The germline CDR1 and CDR2 sequences are SGHTA and FQGNSA. CDR3 sequence reads: CASSLQANGESYEQYF. The CDR3 coding sequence is TGTGCCAGCAGCTTGCAAGCAAACGGGGAATCCTACGAGCAGTACTTC.

The gene calls are TRBV11-2 and TRBJ2-5, with D uncertain. Trimming shortened V by 2 bases and J by 2 bases, and 6 bases separated the two germline ends. The CDR3 contains 13 residues. Germline V gives CDR1 SGHAT, CDR2 FQNNGV. The CDR3 region is CASSLRPQETQYF. The CDR3 nucleotides are TGTGCCAGCAGCTTACGGCCACAAGAGACCCAGTACTTC.

The chain recombines TRBV28 with TRBJ1-5; 7 nucleotides line up with TRBD1. With V trimmed by 6 bases and J by 6 bases, 8 bases remained unmatched. Germline V gene sequence: CDR1 MDHEN, CDR2 SYDVKM. The CDR3 spans 14 residues. The CDR3 sequence is CASSRQGLSQPQHF. Written as DNA, the CDR3 is TGTGCCAGCAGCAGACAGGGATTGAGTCAGCCCCAGCATTTT.

Regarding this clone: Since a far larger clone is one base different, this is likely a read error. This specimen includes other DNA sequences encoding the same CDR3. The CDR3 is CAWGGGLAGSNGELFF. In nucleotides, the CDR3 is TGTGCCTGGGGAGGCGGGCTAGCGGGGTCGAACGGGGAGCTGTTTTTT. V usage is TRBV30 and J usage is TRBJ2-2; 9 bases map to TRBD2. There are 16 residues in the CDR3. The V gene end was trimmed by 5 bases and the J gene end by 7 bases; junction bases not matched to a gene: 14. Germline-derived CDR1 and CDR2 are GTSNPN and SVGIG (reference sequence).

A few counts support this clone. The rearrangement uses TRBV14 and TRBJ2-5, with TRBD2 identical over 8 bases. Losses at the gene ends were 1 base for V and 4 bases for J; bases not matched to a gene: 14. Germline V gives CDR1 SGHDN, CDR2 FVKESK. The CDR3 covers 18 residues. CDR3 DNA sequence: TGTGCCAGCAGCCAAGGGTATCGGGGAAGCGGGAGCCCAGAGACCCAGTACTTC. This sequence encodes CASSQGYRGSGSPETQYF.